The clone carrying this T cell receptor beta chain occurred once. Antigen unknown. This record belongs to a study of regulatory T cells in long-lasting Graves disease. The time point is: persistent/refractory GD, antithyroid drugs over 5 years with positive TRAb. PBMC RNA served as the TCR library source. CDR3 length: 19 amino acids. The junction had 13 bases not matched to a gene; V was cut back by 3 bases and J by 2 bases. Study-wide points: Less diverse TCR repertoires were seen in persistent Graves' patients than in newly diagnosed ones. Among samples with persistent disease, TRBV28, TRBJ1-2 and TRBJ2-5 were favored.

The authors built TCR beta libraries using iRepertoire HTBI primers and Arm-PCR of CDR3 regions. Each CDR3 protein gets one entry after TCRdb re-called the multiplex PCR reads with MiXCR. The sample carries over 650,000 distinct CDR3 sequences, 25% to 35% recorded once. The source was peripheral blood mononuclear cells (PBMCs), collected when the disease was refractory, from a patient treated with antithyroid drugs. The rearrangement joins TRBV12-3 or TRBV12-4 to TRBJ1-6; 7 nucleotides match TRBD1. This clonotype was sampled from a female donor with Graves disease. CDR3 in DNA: TGTGCCAGCAGTTTGGAGATTGGTCTAGGGGGCCCCTATAATTCACCCCTCCACTTT. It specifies CASSLEIGLGGPYNSPLHF.